The rows below give T cell receptor beta chains drawn from one sample of a study of T cell repertoires in cytomegalovirus infection. In TCRdb, the reads were re-called with MiXCR into one record per CDR3 protein. Of fewer than 700,000 distinct CDR3 sequences listed, 24% are singletons. The sample comprised CD8+ T cells from PBMCs. These receptors all come from a human donor in good health (CMV status not recorded). Some clones in this sample may be carry-over from other donors' samples. The CDR3 runs from the conserved cysteine through the conserved F or W. The D gene is left open where the match is weak. Not every row has a clone size; where given, it reads once, few, many or a size class.

clone size,J gene,V gene,D gene,CDR3 protein,CDR3 DNA
many,TRBJ2-3,TRBV7-8,.,CASSLKVTDTQYF,TGTGCCAGCAGCTTAAAGGTCACAGATACGCAGTATTTT
many,TRBJ2-3,TRBV12-3/TRBV12-4,.,CASSFTLSTDTQYF,TGTGCCAGCAGTTTCACCCTAAGCACAGATACGCAGTATTTT
.,TRBJ2-2,TRBV7-3,TRBD2,CASSPRLARELIF,TGTGCCAGCAGCCCGAGACTAGCACGGGAGCTGATTTTT
.,TRBJ2-3,TRBV28,TRBD1,CASSFPTLGQSDTQYF,TGTGCCAGCAGTTTCCCCACCCTGGGACAGTCGGATACGCAGTATTTT
few,TRBJ2-1,TRBV11-2,TRBD2,CASSFWTSGGALDNEQFF,TGTGCCAGCAGCTTTTGGACTAGCGGGGGGGCGTTGGACAATGAGCAGTTCTTC
.,TRBJ1-2,TRBV12-3/TRBV12-4,.,CASTATSRLYGYTF,TGTGCCAGCACCGCGACAAGTAGGTTATATGGCTACACCTTC
.,TRBJ2-6,TRBV7-8,.,CASSLEVTISGANVLTF,TGTGCCAGCAGCTTAGAAGTGACTATCTCTGGGGCCAACGTCCTGACTTTC
.,TRBJ1-5,TRBV4-3,TRBD1,CASSSDRGRVDQPQHF,TGCGCCAGCAGCTCCGACAGGGGCCGGGTTGATCAGCCCCAGCATTTT
few,TRBJ2-2,TRBV6-5,.,CASLGWNTGELFF,TGTGCCAGCCTAGGTTGGAACACCGGGGAGCTGTTTTTT
few,TRBJ2-1,TRBV14,.,CASSQDRDLNNEQFF,TGTGCCAGCAGCCAAGATCGGGACCTTAACAATGAGCAGTTCTTC
many,TRBJ1-5,TRBV5-1,TRBD1,CASSSDPGGSSNQPQHF,TGCGCCAGCAGCTCGGATCCAGGGGGTAGTAGCAATCAGCCCCAGCATTTT
few,TRBJ2-1,TRBV7-8,TRBD1,CASSHTDRDPYNEQFF,TGTGCCAGCAGCCACACCGACAGGGACCCCTACAATGAGCAGTTCTTC
.,TRBJ2-3,TRBV7-9,.,CASSHYSTDTQYF,TGTGCCAGCAGCCACTACAGCACAGATACGCAGTATTTT
.,TRBJ1-1,TRBV4-1,.,CANSQFPGAMNTEAFF,TGCGCCAACAGCCAGTTCCCCGGGGCTATGAACACTGAAGCTTTCTTT
once,TRBJ1-2,TRBV28,.,CASSPPDRKYGYTF,TGTGCCAGCAGTCCCCCAGACCGGAAATATGGCTACACCTTC
.,TRBJ2-4,TRBV14,.,CASSQKGHLAKNIQYF,TGTGCCAGCAGCCAGAAGGGGCATTTAGCCAAAAACATTCAGTACTTC
many,TRBJ2-4,TRBV12-3/TRBV12-4,.,CASSQFGTPEYF,TGTGCCAGCAGTCAATTTGGGACTCCGGAGTACTTC
.,TRBJ1-1,TRBV4-3,TRBD1,CASTPSSGGNTEAFF,TGCGCCAGCACCCCCTCATCAGGGGGGAACACTGAAGCTTTCTTT
few,TRBJ2-3,TRBV29-1,.,CSVEHHSGTDTQYF,TGCAGCGTTGAACACCATTCGGGGACAGATACGCAGTATTTT
.,TRBJ1-2,TRBV20-1,TRBD1,CSAREWDSNYGYTF,TGCAGTGCTAGAGAATGGGACAGTAACTATGGCTACACCTTC
many,TRBJ2-2,TRBV12-3/TRBV12-4,.,CASSPRPGGITGELFF,TGTGCCAGCAGTCCTCGGCCTGGAGGAATCACCGGGGAGCTGTTTTTT
few,TRBJ2-1,TRBV9,.,CASSGLGHSLNRSSYNEQFF,TGTGCCAGCAGCGGGTTGGGACACTCTCTTAATCGGAGCTCCTACAATGAGCAGTTCTTC
many,TRBJ2-3,TRBV7-9,.,CASSPSSSTDTQYF,TGTGCCAGCAGCCCATCTTCGTCCACAGATACGCAGTATTTT
few,TRBJ2-1,TRBV20-1,TRBD1,CSARRLGTETHNEQFF,TGCAGTGCTAGGAGATTAGGGACAGAGACCCACAATGAGCAGTTCTTC
.,TRBJ1-2,TRBV29-1,.,CSVGREGYGYTF,TGCAGCGTTGGAAGGGAAGGGTATGGCTACACCTTC
.,TRBJ2-5,TRBV5-5,.,CASIFGAGGETQYF,TGTGCCAGCATCTTCGGGGCCGGGGGCGAGACCCAGTACTTC
.,TRBJ1-5,TRBV19,.,CASSIWAEDPPQHF,TGTGCCAGTAGTATCTGGGCGGAGGATCCGCCCCAGCATTTT
few,TRBJ1-2,TRBV29-1,.,CSVESPHGYGYTF,TGCAGCGTTGAATCGCCCCATGGCTATGGCTACACCTTC
.,TRBJ2-7,TRBV12-3/TRBV12-4,.,CASSSRGSGIYEQYF,TGTGCCAGCAGTTCCAGGGGCTCGGGGATCTACGAGCAGTACTTC
.,TRBJ2-7,TRBV7-6,.,CASSFRSTYIAEQYF,TGTGCCAGCAGCTTCAGGAGTACCTACATCGCCGAGCAGTACTTC
many,TRBJ2-1,TRBV6-5,.,CASSYGKYNEQFF,TGTGCCAGCAGTTATGGAAAATACAATGAGCAGTTCTTC
.,TRBJ2-7,TRBV29-1,.,CSVEVDNSYEQYF,TGCAGCGTTGAAGTGGACAACTCCTACGAGCAGTACTTC
many,TRBJ2-1,TRBV12-3/TRBV12-4,.,CATGRTGPNNEQFF,TGTGCCACCGGCCGCACAGGGCCTAACAATGAGCAGTTCTTC
many,TRBJ2-3,TRBV6-2/TRBV6-3,TRBD2,CASTPGGTDTQYF,TGTGCCAGCACCCCCGGGGGGACAGATACGCAGTATTTT
few,TRBJ2-3,TRBV7-3,.,CASSLMGIGASTDTQYF,TGTGCCAGCAGCTTAATGGGTATCGGGGCCAGCACAGATACGCAGTATTTT
many,TRBJ2-1,TRBV7-2,.,CASSELDMSSYNEQFF,TGTGCCAGCAGCGAACTCGACATGAGCTCCTACAATGAGCAGTTCTTC
.,TRBJ2-1,TRBV6-2/TRBV6-3,TRBD1,CASGYPNLPGEDRVSYNEQFF,TGTGCCAGCGGTTACCCGAATTTACCGGGCGAAGACAGGGTCTCCTACAATGAGCAGTTCTTC
.,TRBJ2-7,TRBV7-4,.,CASSLFNYEQYF,TGTGCCAGCAGCTTATTTAACTACGAGCAGTACTTC